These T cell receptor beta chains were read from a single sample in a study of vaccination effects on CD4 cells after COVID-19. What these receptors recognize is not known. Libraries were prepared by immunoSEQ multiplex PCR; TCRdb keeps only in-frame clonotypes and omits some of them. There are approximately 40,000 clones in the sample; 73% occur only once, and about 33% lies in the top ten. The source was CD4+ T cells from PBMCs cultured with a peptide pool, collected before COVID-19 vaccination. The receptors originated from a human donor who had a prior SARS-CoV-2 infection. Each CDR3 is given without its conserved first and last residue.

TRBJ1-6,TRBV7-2,ASSLDSLTHSPLH
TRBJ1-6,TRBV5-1,ASSLEGGDSPLH
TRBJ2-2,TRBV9,ASSVAVSNTGELF
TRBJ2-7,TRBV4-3,ASSQRWSGDTHEQY
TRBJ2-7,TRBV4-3,ASSQERLFGDAY
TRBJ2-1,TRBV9,ASSGGNEQF
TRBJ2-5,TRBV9,ASSVGGQKETQY
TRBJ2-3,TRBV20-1,SASLGSGGGDTQY
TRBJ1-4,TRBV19,ASSIPGSLGRKLF
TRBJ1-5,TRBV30,AWSVPNSNQPQH
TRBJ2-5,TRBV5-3,ARRLQRASQETQY
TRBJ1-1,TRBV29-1,SVGGMNTEAF
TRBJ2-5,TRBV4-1,ASSQGAFRDRVAQETQY
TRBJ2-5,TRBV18,ASSPGLAVQETQY
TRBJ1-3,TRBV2,ASNRDRGNTIY
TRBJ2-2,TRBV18,ASSPYGATGELF
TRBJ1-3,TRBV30,AWSSGQGTRSGNTIY
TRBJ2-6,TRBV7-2,ASSLDGGYRSGANVLT
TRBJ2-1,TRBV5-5,ASSYLGGRNEQF
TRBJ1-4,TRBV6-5,ASSYSPQATNEKLF
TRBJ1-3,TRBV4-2,ASSQSGVGNTIY
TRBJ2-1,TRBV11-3,ASSGGGPSYNEQF
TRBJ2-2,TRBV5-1,ASSWGLAPTGELF
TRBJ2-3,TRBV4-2,ASSQGDREGTDTQY
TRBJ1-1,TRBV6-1,ASSDPDVGRKTEAF
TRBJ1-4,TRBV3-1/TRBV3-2,ASSHGQGNEKLF
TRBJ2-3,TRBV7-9,ASSLRWDWTETQY
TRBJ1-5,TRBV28,ASIWTGGVKPQH
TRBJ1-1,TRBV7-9,ASSLAGYTEAF
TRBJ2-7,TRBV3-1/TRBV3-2,ASSQIGGYYEQY
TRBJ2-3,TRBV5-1,ASSRDSTDTQY
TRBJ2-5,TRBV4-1,ASSQGQFWETQY
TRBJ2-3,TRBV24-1,ATSGRKGARRTDTQY
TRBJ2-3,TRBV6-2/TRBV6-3,ASSRGTSGRTDTQY
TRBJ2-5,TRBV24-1,ATSDSSRGAGETQY
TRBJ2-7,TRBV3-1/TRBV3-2,ASSPPGTGVYEQY
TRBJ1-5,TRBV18,ASSPPTDQPQH
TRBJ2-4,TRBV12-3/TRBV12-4,ASSSGEDIQY
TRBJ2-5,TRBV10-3,ATTSGGYPQETQY
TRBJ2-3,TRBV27,ASKGLGRARDTQY
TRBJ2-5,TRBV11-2,ASSLHPRLAGEKTQY
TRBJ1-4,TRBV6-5,ASSYGGGGEKLF
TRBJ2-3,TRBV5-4,ASSLAGNTQY
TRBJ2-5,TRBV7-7,ASSLGSSGFQETQY
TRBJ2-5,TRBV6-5,ASTLDGEETQY
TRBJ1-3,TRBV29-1,SGGGYSGNTIY
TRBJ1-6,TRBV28,ASRTRDSFNSPLH
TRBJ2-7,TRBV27,ASSSSDRWDYEQY
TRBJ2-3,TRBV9,ASSPPGYSEGDTQY
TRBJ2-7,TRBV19,ASSISGRSSYEQY
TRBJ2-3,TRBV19,ATEGPTDTQY
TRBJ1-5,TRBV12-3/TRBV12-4,ASSLNAQPQH
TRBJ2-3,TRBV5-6,ASSLSGTTPGTDTQY
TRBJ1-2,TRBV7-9,ASSLAGGYT
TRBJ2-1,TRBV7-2,ASSPRHNEQF
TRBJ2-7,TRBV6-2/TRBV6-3,ASSYVHREANPYEQY
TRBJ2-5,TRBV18,ASSPLETQY
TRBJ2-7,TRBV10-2,AQPYEQY
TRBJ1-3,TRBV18,ASSPTPGGSGNTIY